This record looks at one T cell receptor (beta chain) sequence and its context. Antigen: not known. This sample was included in a study of Ad26.COV2.S vaccination and SARS-CoV-2 variants. Study-wide background: Donor was in the COV1001 Ad26.COV2.S trial arm. Donor got 5x10^10 or 1x10^11 viral particles of Ad26.COV2.S. Points from the study as a whole: Spike-specific TCR breadth in vaccine recipients exceeded that seen in placebo recipients.

The repertoire was sequenced with immunoSEQ multiplex PCR; TCRdb's copy has only in-frame clones and lacks some. The sample contains some 640,000 clones, more than 80% of which appear only once. Treatment meaning: roughly 20 received Ad26.COV2.S at low or high dose, single or two shots; about 5 received placebo; per-sample allocation not given. Sample collection was performed on day 63 after the first vaccine or placebo injection. The vaccine antigen was prefusion-stabilized Wuhan SARS-CoV-2 spike. The CDR3 is 13 amino acids. V dropped 7 bases and J dropped 4; count of bases not matched to a gene: 4. CDR1 is SNHLY and CDR2 is FYNNEI in the germline V gene.

The sample here was peripheral blood, taken in a trial of Ad26.COV2.S vaccine versus placebo. The TCR was taken from a person between 18 and 59 years old who received the Ad26.COV2.S COVID-19 vaccine or a placebo. V gene TRBV2 combines with J gene TRBJ1-2, with 9 nucleotides matching TRBD1. The CDR3 DNA reads as TGTGCCAGCACCCCACAGGGGGCCTATGGCTACACCTTC. Its protein product is CASTPQGAYGYTF.